This T cell receptor (beta chain) was sequenced during a study of cytomegalovirus exposure and HLA in healthy donors. Findings and limits, study-wide: Both high specificity and high sensitivity reportedly marked the classifier's diagnosis of cytomegalovirus status. Subsequent analysis revealed that first-cohort TCR clusters tended to co-occur in the 120 or so validation repertoires.

A note on this clone: Its specificity is not known.

The assay was immunoSEQ multiplex PCR, and TCRdb's table has in-frame clones only and misses some. This sample has roughly 150,000 clones, with around 90% found just once. This CDR3 is built from 10 residues. This TCR came from a woman aged 18-35 years in good health and CMV-seropositive. Input material: PBMCs. The gene calls are TRBV21-1 and TRBJ2-2; the D segment call TRBD2 is taken from the table without a DNA check. TRBV21-1 is assigned pseudogene status. CDR3 DNA: TGTGCCGCGACGGGGGGGGAGCTGTTTTTT. Its translation: CAATGGELFF.